This TCR beta chain was identified in a study of shared T cell receptors in the human thymus. Trimming pared 4 bases from V and 5 bases from J, leaving 5 bases between. The germline V gene encodes CDR1 GTSNPN and CDR2 SVGIG (reference sequence). The CDR3 runs to 10 residues. Profiled with immunoSEQ multiplex PCR; TCRdb holds only in-frame clones, not every one. The table has hundreds of thousands of clones, around 87% seen once. These data also featured in a second study, about human thymus T cells. That investigation notes: Use of V and J genes seemed skewed within the thymic and blood repertoires.

The sequence was obtained from a boy in the first two years of life with a congenital heart defect. The chain is built from TRBV30 and TRBJ1-1; no definite D call. Sequencing was carried out using thymocytes. CDR3 sequence: CAWTVTEAFF. As DNA, the CDR3 is TGTGCCTGGACAGTTACTGAAGCTTTCTTT.